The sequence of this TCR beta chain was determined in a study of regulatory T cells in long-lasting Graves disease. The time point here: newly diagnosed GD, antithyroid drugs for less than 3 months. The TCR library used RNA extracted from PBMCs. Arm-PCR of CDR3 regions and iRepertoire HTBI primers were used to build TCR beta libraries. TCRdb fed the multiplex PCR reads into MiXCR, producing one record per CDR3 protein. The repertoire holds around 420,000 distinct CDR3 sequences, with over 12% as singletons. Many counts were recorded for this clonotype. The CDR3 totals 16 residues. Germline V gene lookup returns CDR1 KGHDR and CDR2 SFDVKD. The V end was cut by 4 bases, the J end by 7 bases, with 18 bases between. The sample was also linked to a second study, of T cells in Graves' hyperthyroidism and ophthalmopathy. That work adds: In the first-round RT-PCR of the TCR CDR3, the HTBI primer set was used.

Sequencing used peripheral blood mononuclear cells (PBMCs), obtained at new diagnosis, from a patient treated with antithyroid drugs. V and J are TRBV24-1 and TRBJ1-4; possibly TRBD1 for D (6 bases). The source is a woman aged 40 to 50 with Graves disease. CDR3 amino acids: CATSDPRGDGVEKLFF. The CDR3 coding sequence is TGTGCCACCAGTGACCCGAGGGGGGACGGGGTTGAAAAACTGTTTTTT.